This TCR beta chain was documented in a study of T-cell reconstitution after alpha-beta-depleted transplantation in children. Germline V gene sequence: CDR1 MNHEY, CDR2 SVGEGT. The CDR3 length is 15 residues. V was trimmed by 3 bases and J by 8 bases, leaving 19 bases between them. Unique molecular identifiers were incorporated into the prepared TCRbeta library. Via MiXCR, TCRdb re-called the PCR reads, giving one row per CDR3 protein. The data contain about 640,000 distinct CDR3 sequences, around 16% of them singletons. This receptor was obtained from a human donor who donated a stem cell graft to a child with acute myeloid leukemia. The starting material was PBMCs from the stem cell graft donor, obtained from the stem cell graft. The rearrangement links TRBV6-2 or TRBV6-3 to TRBJ1-1; D unclear. CDR3 DNA: TGTGCCAGCAGTTATTTATTCGGCAGGCTAAACGAAGCTTTCTTT. Residues: CASSYLFGRLNEAFF.